This TCR beta chain was recovered during a study of vaccination and CD4 T cells after COVID-19. Study outcomes and limitations: SARS-CoV-2-reactive clonotypes showed a nonsignificant median rise from 21 to 38.

About this clonotype: Its antigen remains unknown.

Specified treatment: approximately nine-day PBMC culture with coronavirus spike peptide pools or control peptides (ViraFEST assay). The unexposed donor gave CD4+ T cells before the COVID-19 pandemic (2011-2018). Cells permitting, SARS-CoV-2 S/N served as probes for unexposed-donor CD4+ T cells, and four cold-coronavirus spikes did too. CDR1 and CDR2 (germline): SGHVS, FQNEAQ. Trimming pared 1 base from V and 11 bases from J, leaving 12 bases between. This CDR3 has 13 amino acids. The Oncomine TCR Beta short-read assay generated sequence data from the DNA of cultured CD4+ T cells. Each CDR3 protein is one row after TCRdb ran MiXCR on the PCR reads. Of about 6,100 distinct CDR3 sequences listed, roughly two fifths are singletons.

The rearrangement joins TRBV7-8 to TRBJ1-5; no clear D. This receptor was obtained from a human donor in good health. The sequenced sample was CD4+ T cells from blood, cultured in vitro. The CDR3 region has the DNA TGTGCCAGCAGCTTAGAGTATAAGCGGGCCCAGCATTTT. It translates to CASSLEYKRAQHF. Together with reference TRBV7-8 and TRBJ1-5, the CDR3 gives the full variable domain: GAGVSQSPRYKVAKRGQDVALRCDPISGHVSLFWYQQALGQGPEFLTYFQNEAQLDKSGLPSDRFFAERPEGSVSTLKIQRTQQEDSAVYLCASSLEYKRAQHFGDGTRLSIL.